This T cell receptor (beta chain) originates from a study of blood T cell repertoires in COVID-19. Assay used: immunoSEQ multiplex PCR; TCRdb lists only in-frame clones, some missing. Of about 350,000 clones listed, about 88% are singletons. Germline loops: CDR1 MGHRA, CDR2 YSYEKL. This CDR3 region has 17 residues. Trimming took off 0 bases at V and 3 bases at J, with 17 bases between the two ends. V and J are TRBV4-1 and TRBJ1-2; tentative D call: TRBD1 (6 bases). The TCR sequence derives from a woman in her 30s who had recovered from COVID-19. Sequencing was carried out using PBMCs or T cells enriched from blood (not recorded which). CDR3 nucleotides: TGCGCCAGCAGCCAAGATCGGACGGCAGGGGTTGACTATGGCTACACCTTC. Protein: CASSQDRTAGVDYGYTF.